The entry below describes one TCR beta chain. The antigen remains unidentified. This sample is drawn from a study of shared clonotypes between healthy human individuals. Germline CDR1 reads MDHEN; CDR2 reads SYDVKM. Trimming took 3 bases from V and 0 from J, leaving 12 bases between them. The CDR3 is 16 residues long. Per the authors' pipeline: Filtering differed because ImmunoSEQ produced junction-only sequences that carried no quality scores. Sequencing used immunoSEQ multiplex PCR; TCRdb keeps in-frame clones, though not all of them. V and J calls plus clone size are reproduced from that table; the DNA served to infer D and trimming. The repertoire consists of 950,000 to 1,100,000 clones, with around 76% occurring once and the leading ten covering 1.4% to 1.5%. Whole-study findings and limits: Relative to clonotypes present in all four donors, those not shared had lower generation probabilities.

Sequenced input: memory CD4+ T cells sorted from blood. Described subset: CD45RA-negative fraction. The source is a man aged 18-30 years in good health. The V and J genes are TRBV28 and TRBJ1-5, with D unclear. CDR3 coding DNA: TGTGCCAGCAGTTTTCGTCCGGGAGATAGCAATCAGCCCCAGCATTTT. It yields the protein CASSFRPGDSNQPQHF.